This T cell receptor (beta chain) was identified during a study of cytomegalovirus exposure and HLA in healthy donors listed by TCRdb under 2017. About the investigation overall: An earlier analysis of roughly 570 of the donors reported 250 to 300 Gb of sequence data and 100 million to 120 million unique TCR beta sequences obtained from around 180 million T cells. Across some 400 genotyped donors of the cohort, an average of approximately 220,000 unique TCR beta nucleotide sequences per donor were sequenced, and 15% to 20% of those sequences were non-productive. A separate validation cohort of roughly 120 different subjects was used in addition to the approximately 640-subject first cohort. To predict cytomegalovirus infection status, the study combined high-throughput TCR immunosequencing, statistical association of individual TCRs with disease status, and machine learning. Of the 300 to 450 genotyped donors, approximately 81% were placed in the genetic ancestry cluster associated with self-reported Caucasian donors. Donor age, sex, ethnicity and CMV serostatus were compiled together with the repertoire data. A later genetic analysis used genome-wide SNP genotypes for about 65% of the roughly 700 donors, treating that subset as a discovery cohort. Typing coverage differed by locus: A, B, C, DRB1 and DQB1 were typed in roughly 620-630 donors, DQA1 in 522, DPA1 in some 570, and DPB1 in 400 to 490. HLA typing covered class I and class II loci at four-digit resolution. Five DR-DQ haplotypes were treated as single units for association and clustering because of strong linkage in the cohort. All discovery cohort repertoires had been generated using a single sequencing platform. The study aimed to test whether cataloging public T cell receptors could reveal signatures of past pathogen exposure. A later analysis re-examined previously published TCR beta repertoires from about 670 donors and added high-resolution HLA genotyping to investigate patterns of TCR occurrence. An earlier analysis of 587 of the donors used high-throughput TCR beta sequencing to judge whether each TCR beta V gene segment behaved as functional or pseudogenic. In the later analysis, no new phenotypic data were used to find candidate immune exposures; instead, reliance was placed on TCR beta sequences and their occurrence across donors. The study used immunosequencing to profile the T cell repertoires of approximately 690 subjects and linked those repertoires to cytomegalovirus serostatus. Around 320 gigabases of sequencing data and approximately 85 million unique TCR sequences were included in an early release covering roughly 600 HLA-typed donors. Beyond this particular receptor, the publication reports: Broadly in line with IMGT annotations, most TCR beta V segments showed up in productive rearrangements about 87% or about 30% of the time in an earlier analysis of about 500 of the donors. A further reported finding was that TCR beta sequences accurately predicted the HLA-A and HLA-B alleles for most subjects in the first cohort. According to a later analysis, TCR association rates differed among HLA loci, with DRB1 alleles showing the most associated TCRs and HLA-C alleles showing the fewest. A few of the identified cytomegalovirus-associated TCR beta chains were confirmed in vitro to be specific for cytomegalovirus antigens. In a later analysis, HLA-associated TCR beta chains were found to be more clonally expanded and to have lower generation probabilities than equally common non-associated chains. In this cohort, only TCR beta chains were sequenced, and detectable features were limited by the absence of alpha or paired-chain data. Immune exposure information for the cohort was limited to CMV serostatus. Sequencing depth was assumed to be roughly uniform across donors in the presence/absence analyses, though that assumption may not hold. According to a later genetic analysis, donors in an Asian-associated ancestry cluster had fewer N-insertions in productive TCRs than the approximately 650-donor mean. In the study, roughly 160 TCR beta chains were listed as associated with cytomegalovirus. Because counts were too low, approximately 18 rarely observed V segments, including chromosome 9 orphons, were excluded from the earlier analysis of 587 of the donors. The authors suggested that the approach could potentially be generalized to other disease states and immunological phenotypes. Most TCR sequences were seen in very few donors, while some public TCRs were found in many individuals. The classifier was reported to diagnose cytomegalovirus status with high specificity and sensitivity in both the original cohort and the validation cohort. In a later analysis, most CMV-associated TCR beta chains were found to appear HLA-restricted, with HLA associations seemingly driven largely by CMV exposure. When HLA alleles, especially DR and DQ, strongly co-occurred, TCR associations were difficult to assign to individual alleles. The 87-base-pair reads could not distinguish some IMGT-functional V segments, including TRBV6-2 and TRBV6-3, so those segments were excluded. Because HLA typing was unavailable for some donors at each locus, only the typed subset was used in association tests. Correlated functional status among segregating V segments might reflect linkage disequilibrium, but an unknown experimental factor could not be ruled out. In a later genetic analysis, a missense DCLRE1C variant was associated with V-gene and J-gene trimming of TCR beta chains, and the association was replicated in an independent cohort. A group of highly shared sequence variants was considered likely to be a technical artifact of the sequencing pipeline. According to a later analysis, parvovirus B19, influenza, CMV and Epstein-Barr virus appeared linked to several top co-occurrence clusters. At a false discovery rate of 0.05, a later analysis linked some 18,000 TCR beta sequences to specific HLA alleles.

The germline V gene provides CDR1 SGDLS and CDR2 YYNGEE. From the cysteine through the phenylalanine, the CDR3 covers 15 amino acids. Only CDR3 DNA remains: 45 bases, in frame from the first base. V gives up 0 bases and J gives up 0 bases, and the segment between their germline ends measures 7 bases. A word on this clone: Its antigen is currently not known. The input lacks base qualities; no much larger clone sits a single base away.

Receptor amplification or capture employed the immunoSEQ multiplex PCR assay. For the multiplex PCR, a mixture combining 60 forward primers for TCR Vbeta segments and 13 reverse primers for TCR Jbeta segments was used. Amplification of the CDR3 region of rearranged TCR beta genes was performed with a multiplex PCR assay on genomic DNA. The Illumina HiSeq System was used to sequence the amplified TCR beta libraries as 87-base-pair reads. The paper's data handling went like this. A later analysis tallied 75 million to 95 million unique TCR beta chains across the approximately 670 repertoires, and roughly 11 million of those chains were shared by two or more donors. Raw reads were error-corrected and collapsed into unique sequences by a nearest-neighbor algorithm in which closely related sequences were merged to remove PCR and sequencing errors. CDR3 sequences were aligned to IMGT reference sequences to assign V, D and J gene segments. Each retained sequence needed at least a six-nucleotide match to both a V gene segment and a J gene segment. Rearrangements were classified as productive when the CDR3 lacked stop codons and remained in frame with V and J, and all other rearrangements were classified as non-productive. CDR3 was defined by IMGT convention, running from the second conserved V-encoded cysteine to the conserved J-encoded phenylalanine. In an earlier analysis of 500 to 650 of the donors, sequences lacking an unambiguous match to a single V gene segment were excluded. An earlier analysis of about 590 of the donors classified V segments as functional when productive rearrangements were above 56.7% and as segregating when the standard deviation between donors was above 5%. A statistical classification framework was built to diagnose cytomegalovirus status from the catalog of TCR beta chain sequences. In a later analysis, TCR nucleotide sequences were compared against IMGT/GENE-DB human TR gene sequences so that V and J genes could be assigned. In a later analysis, CDR3 sequences and most-parsimonious VDJ recombination scenarios were assigned using the TCRdist pipeline. In a later analysis, each TCR beta chain was defined by its CDR3 amino acid sequence together with its V-gene family, and reads lacking a unique V-gene family were excluded. In a later analysis, some 600 highly shared, low-generation-probability nucleotide sequences were removed to address suspected cross-contamination and a sequencing artifact. A later analysis calculated a clonal expansion index for each public chain from normalized within-repertoire ranks of inferred template counts. A later analysis computed generation probabilities with a VDJ recombination model fitted to out-of-frame rearrangements, and checked the results against IGoR. A later analysis scored TCR-TCR, TCR-HLA and TCR-CMV co-occurrence with hypergeometric tests, applying a repertoire-size bias correction to TCR pairs. To estimate false discovery rates, a later analysis permuted the HLA or CMV assignments 20 times. In a later analysis, co-occurring TCRs were grouped using DBSCAN, with TCRdist sequence similarity added in when clustering inside HLA-allele-positive subsets. For co-occurrence clustering, repertoires with fewer than 30,000 or more than 120,000 public chains were excluded, along with five repertoires with anomalous nucleotide sharing. TCRdb took over this immuneACCESS table, retaining in-frame rearrangements with V and J assigned. Such tables are incomplete; in checked studies, under half of the missing clones stem from an unresolved V gene, and the remainder is unexplained. That table gives V, J and clone size, and the DNA gave D and trimming. For this sample the table gives some 150,000 clones, of which roughly two thirds were detected only once. The top ten clonotypes cover 13% to 15% of the sample.

In total, roughly 670 healthy bone marrow donors made up the cohort. Cohort members were all nominally healthy when sampled, although unrecorded immune exposures were likely present. Of the 600 or so cohort members, about 290 had a positive CMV serostatus and just over 350 had a negative one, while no CMV serostatus was recorded for the donor. A peripheral blood sample was provided by each donor, and peripheral blood mononuclear cells were used for TCR beta sequencing. The Qiagen DNeasy Blood Extraction Kit was used to extract genomic DNA from the blood cell samples. The receptor comes from a human donor in good health. The chain links TRBV9 with TRBJ2-1; the D gene is not confidently resolved. The source material was PBMCs. The DNA sequence is as follows: TGTGCCAGCAGCGTAGATCTAACCTCCTACAATGAGCAGTTCTTC. The encoded protein is CASSVDLTSYNEQFF.